This T cell receptor (beta chain) derives from a study of blood T cell repertoires in COVID-19 (dated by TCRdb to the early 2020s). With regard to the full study: The collaborator samples originated in the United States, Italy and Spain and spanned the acute and convalescent phases of COVID-19. HLA class I and class II types, where available, came from metadata supplied by the sample provider rather than from assay-based typing. Deeply sampled blood TCRbeta repertoires from subjects exposed to, actively infected with, or recovered from COVID-19 were included in the dataset. The prospective study material was composed of cDNA or gDNA derived from T cells, B-cell-depleted T cells, or PBMCs. Samples came from the ongoing ImmuneRACE study (first 160 participants) plus 1,254 subjects from 6 global collaborators. The sample metadata nearly always contained a de-identified subject ID, COVID-19 status, age in years and sex. The repertoires were made available in a free public database intended to serve as a resource for research on the immune response to SARS-CoV-2. Study-wide findings and limitations: How much clinical and demographic metadata was included differed by source and by participant, and the metadata was provided uncurated.

TCRbeta CDR3 regions were amplified from genomic DNA by means of the immunoSEQ Assay, a bias-controlled multiplex PCR. Processing in the source paper ran as follows. Nucleated cell counts per sample were estimated from amplification of reference gene primers within the assay. Sequence reads were collapsed and filtered to measure the absolute abundance of every unique TCRbeta CDR3 rearrangement. For each sample, productive Simpson clonality was calculated by taking the square root of Simpson's diversity index across productive rearrangements. TCRdb took over this immuneACCESS table, retaining in-frame rearrangements with V and J assigned. Such tables are incomplete; in checked studies, under half of the missing clones stem from an unresolved V gene, and the remainder is unexplained. From that table come the V and J calls and clone size; the DNA was used to work out D and trimming. In all, the sample holds over 250,000 clones, and roughly 90% of those were seen once. The leading ten clones occupy under 2.5% of the sample.

In the prospective study, participants were roughly 18 to 100 years old, resided in approximately 22 geographic areas of the United States, and were enrolled through a virtual design. In the prospective study, participants were assigned to cohorts based on the clinical history participants reported in a screening survey and a study questionnaire. For ImmuneRACE Cohort 3, a participant was defined as recovered based on two consecutive negative NP/OP PCR tests, clearance by a healthcare professional, or resolution of symptoms. Each participant in the prospective study had whole blood, serum and a nasopharyngeal or oropharyngeal swab collected by mobile phlebotomists. Over a 2-month period, participants in the prospective study had the option of providing additional blood draws and questionnaires. Blood samples from the prospective study were shipped frozen or at room temperature prior to DNA extraction.

As concerns this clone: Its specific antigen is unknown. No quality values exist for individual bases; no much larger clone is one base distant.

Ends trimmed: V by 4 bases, J by 7 bases; bases unmatched to a gene: 7. Sequences SGHTA (CDR1) and FQGNSA (CDR2) are obtained from the germline V gene. Inclusive of the bounding cysteine and phenylalanine, the CDR3 is 14 residues long. The DNA shown is the 42-base CDR3, in frame from base 1. The sequencing input was PBMCs or T cells enriched from blood (not recorded which). The rearranged chain carries TRBV7-2 and TRBJ2-1; 7 of the junction bases match TRBD1. This receptor was taken from a woman aged 55 to 70 who had recovered from COVID-19. The nucleotides read TGTGCCAGCAGCTACGGACAGGAGCGGAATGAGCAGTTCTTC. It is translated as CASSYGQERNEQFF.